What follows are 17 T cell receptor beta chains derived from one specimen sequenced in a study of graft-versus-host responses after intestinal transplantation. Their target antigens are unknown. Clones were sequenced by immunoSEQ multiplex PCR, and TCRdb holds only the in-frame ones, with some missing. The sample has about 97,000 clones; roughly 91% are singletons. Sample: unstimulated CD4+ T cells sorted from spleen or lymph node cells, taken before transplant. These receptors originate from a human donor who was the organ donor for an intestinal transplant.

This clone was detected a few times. The CDR3 reads CASSLQGEYEQYF. CDR3 sequence (DNA): TGTGCCAGCAGCTTGCAGGGGGAGTACGAGCAGTACTTC. V usage is TRBV7-9 and J usage is TRBJ2-7; 7 nucleotides match TRBD1. The germline V gene has CDR1 SEHNR and CDR2 FQNEAQ (reference sequence). The CDR3 runs 13 residues. Unmatched junction bases numbered 3, after V lost 3 bases and J lost 4 bases.

V gene TRBV7-2 combines with J gene TRBJ1-2, with a weak D call TRBD1 (5 bases). CDR1 and CDR2 from the germline V gene are SGHTA and FQGNSA. This CDR3 has 14 amino acids. Trimming left V 1 base short and J 5 bases short, with 11 bases between. CDR3 loop: CASSLVGQGYGYTF. The CDR3 bases are TGTGCCAGCAGCTTAGTTGGGCAGGGTTATGGCTACACCTTC.

The chain combines TRBV6-5 with TRBJ2-2; D remains ambiguous. The ends were cut back, 4 bases at V and 5 bases at J, with 5 bases in the middle. Germline V gives CDR1 MNHEY, CDR2 SVGAGI. The CDR3 has 12 amino acids. DNA of the CDR3: TGTGCCAGCAGTTTTAGAACCGGGGAGCTGTTTTTT. It is translated as CASSFRTGELFF.

This clone was found once. The V call is TRBV27, the J call TRBJ1-6; 8 bases line up with TRBD1. CDR3 length: 13 residues. Germline loops: CDR1 MNHEY, CDR2 SMNVEV (reference sequence). After removal of 8 bases from V and 7 bases from J, the junction contained 4 bases not matched to a gene. CDR3 in amino acids: CASGTGGNSPLHF. In DNA, the CDR3 is TGTGCCAGCGGTACAGGGGGAAATTCACCCCTCCACTTT.

This chain uses TRBV7-2 with TRBJ1-6; the match to TRBD1 covers 7 bases. V gave up 5 bases and J gave up 4 bases; unmatched junction bases: 2. The CDR3 consists of 14 residues. Per germline, CDR1 SGHTA and CDR2 FQGNSA. The CDR3 spells CASSRDRYNSPLHF. The CDR3, as DNA: TGTGCCAGCAGCCGGGACAGATATAATTCACCCCTCCACTTT.

This chain connects TRBV7-9 to TRBJ2-7; the D gene is possibly TRBD2 (5 bases). There are 13 residues in the CDR3. V lost 1 base to trimming and J lost 6 bases, with 10 bases between them. The germline gives CDR1 SEHNR, CDR2 FQNEAQ (reference sequence). In DNA, the CDR3 is TGTGCCAGCAGCTTAGTCGAGGGCGGCGAGCAGTACTTC. Its translation: CASSLVEGGEQYF.

The rearrangement links TRBV5-1 to TRBJ2-7; TRBD1 matches at 7 bases. CDR1 and CDR2 from the germline V gene are SGHRS and YFSETQ. The CDR3 extends over 14 amino acids. With 0 bases clipped from V and 4 bases from J, the junction kept 4 bases outside the gene matches. The DNA for the CDR3 is TGCGCCAGCAGCTTGGCGGCAGGGGGTTACGAGCAGTACTTC. This translates into CASSLAAGGYEQYF.

This chain uses TRBV6-6 with TRBJ1-2; perhaps TRBD1 as D (6 bases). The V and J ends lost 6 bases and 5 bases respectively, with 16 bases between them. Germline V lookup: CDR1 MNHNY, CDR2 SVGAGI (reference sequence). The CDR3 is 14 residues long. The CDR3 loop is CASSLYLGQYGYTF. In DNA, the CDR3 is TGTGCCAGCAGCCTATATCTCGGACAGTATGGCTACACCTTC.

This sequence joins TRBV12-5 and TRBJ1-5; D is unclear. The CDR3 covers 16 residues. V lost 0 bases to trimming and J lost 11 bases, with 20 bases between them. Germline values: CDR1 LGHNT, CDR2 FRNRAP. This chain's CDR3 is CASGLVGGRSEGAQHF. The CDR3 DNA follows: TGTGCTAGTGGTTTGGTAGGCGGACGGAGCGAGGGTGCCCAGCATTTT.

The rearrangement uses TRBV14 and TRBJ1-4; D gene uncertain. CDR1 and CDR2 from the germline V gene are SGHDN and FVKESK. CDR3 length equals 15 residues. V was trimmed by 4 bases and J by 1 base, leaving 10 bases between them. For the CDR3, the DNA is TGTGCCAGCAGCCGAAGCCTAGGAACTAATGAAAAACTGTTTTTT. Amino acids: CASSRSLGTNEKLFF.

CDR3 region: CASSHVQGGDEQYF. The CDR3 DNA reads as TGCGCCAGCAGCCACGTACAGGGGGGGGACGAGCAGTACTTC. The V call is TRBV4-1, the J call TRBJ2-7; the D gene is possibly TRBD1 (8 bases). Trimming removed 3 bases from V and 5 bases from J, with 14 bases in between. Germline V gives CDR1 MGHRA, CDR2 YSYEKL. The CDR3 spans 14 residues.

To note about this clone: One end of the junction is discordant with germline, which a read error may explain. V is TRBV7-9 and J is TRBJ2-5, with D perhaps matching TRBD1 (5 bases). The CDR3 consists of 17 residues. CDR1 SEHNR and CDR2 FQNEAQ come from the germline V gene (reference sequence). The CDR3 sequence is CASSLTTGPVYQGTQYF. The CDR3, as DNA: TGTGCCAGCAGCTTAACAACAGGTCCCGTCTACCAAGGGACCCAGTACTTC. Looking up the rest from reference TRBV7-9 and TRBJ2-5 gives the full variable domain: DTGVSQNPRHKITKRGQNVTFRCDPISEHNRLYWYRQTLGQGPEFLTYFQNEAQLEKSRLLSDRFSAERPKGSFSTLEIQRTEQGDSAMYLCASSLTTGPVYQGTQYFGPGTRLLVL.

This clone has a handful of counts. This chain connects TRBV19 to TRBJ1-2; no reliable D call. The CDR3 spans 13 residues. The germline V gene encodes CDR1 LNHDA and CDR2 SQIVND (reference sequence). V dropped 5 bases and J dropped 4 bases, with 11 bases sitting between them. The CDR3 loop is CASSPRTAYGYTF. DNA for the CDR3: TGTGCCAGTAGTCCAAGGACTGCCTATGGCTACACCTTC. The whole variable domain, filled in from reference TRBV19 and TRBJ1-2, reads DGGITQSPKYLFRKEGQNVTLSCEQNLNHDAMYWYRQDPGQGLRLIYYSQIVNDFQKGDIAEGYSVSREKKESFPLTVTSAQKNPTAFYLCASSPRTAYGYTFGSGTRLTVV.

The V gene is TRBV4-1, the J gene TRBJ2-2, with a weak D call TRBD1 (6 bases). CDR1 and CDR2 from the germline V gene are MGHRA and YSYEKL. The ends were cut back, 10 bases at V and 4 bases at J, with 16 bases in the middle. This CDR3 spans 14 amino acids. The CDR3 loop reads CATTGIVGTGELFF. CDR3 nucleotide sequence: TGCGCCACCACAGGGATTGTAGGCACCGGGGAGCTGTTTTTT.

CDR3 DNA: TGTGCCAGCAGCAAAGTACGGGTTCAGCCCCAGCATTTT. Translated: CASSKVRVQPQHF. J is TRBJ1-5 and V is TRBV21-1. TRBV21-1 is a pseudogene locus. The CDR3 extends over 13 amino acids.

The chain links TRBV27 to TRBJ2-1; TRBD1 matches at 7 bases. Germline lookup yields CDR1 MNHEY and CDR2 SMNVEV (reference sequence). V shed 8 bases and J 1 base; nucleotides not matched to a gene: 5. CDR3 length equals 14 residues. Here the CDR3 DNA reads TGTGCCAGCTCAGGGGGAAGGTCCTACAATGAGCAGTTCTTC. Translated: CASSGGRSYNEQFF.

This chain connects TRBV6-4 to TRBJ2-1; 8 bases line up with TRBD2. Germline V gene data show CDR1 as MRHNA and CDR2 as SNTAGT. V lost 8 bases and J lost 3; bases outside the gene matches: 9. This CDR3 is 15 amino acids long. CDR3 sequence: CASGPSGGLYNEQFF. As DNA, the CDR3 is TGTGCCAGCGGACCCTCGGGGGGGCTCTACAATGAGCAGTTCTTC.